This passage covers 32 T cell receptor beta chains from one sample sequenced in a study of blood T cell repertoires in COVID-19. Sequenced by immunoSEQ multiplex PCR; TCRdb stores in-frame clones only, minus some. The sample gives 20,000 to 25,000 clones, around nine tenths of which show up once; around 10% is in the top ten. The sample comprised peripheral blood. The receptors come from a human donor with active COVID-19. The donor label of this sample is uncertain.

CDR3 in DNA: TGTGCCAGCAGCCAAGATAGAGCGTCAGGGGGATACGAGCAGTACTTC. Its translation: CASSQDRASGGYEQYF. The rearrangement links TRBV3-1 (or the pseudogene TRBV3-2) to TRBJ2-7; 7 bases are shared with TRBD1. The V and J ends lost 0 bases and 4 bases, in that order; junction bases with no gene match: 9. Looked up from germline, CDR1 is LGHDT and CDR2 is YNNKEL (reference sequence). The length of the CDR3 is 16 residues.

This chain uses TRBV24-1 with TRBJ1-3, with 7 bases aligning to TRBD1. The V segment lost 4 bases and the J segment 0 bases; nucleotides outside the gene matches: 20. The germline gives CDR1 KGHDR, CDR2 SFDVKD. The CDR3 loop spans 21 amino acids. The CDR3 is CATSDRYCYMTGFSSGNTIYF. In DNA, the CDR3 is TGTGCCACCAGTGACCGTTACTGTTACATGACAGGGTTCTCCTCTGGAAACACCATATATTTT.

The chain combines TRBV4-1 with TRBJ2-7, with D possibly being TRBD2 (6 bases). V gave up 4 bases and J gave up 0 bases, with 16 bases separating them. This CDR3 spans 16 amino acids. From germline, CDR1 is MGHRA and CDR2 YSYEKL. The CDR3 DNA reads TGCGCCAGCAGCCGGGGCCGGGACTCAAGCTCCTACGAGCAGTACTTC. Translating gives CASSRGRDSSSYEQYF.

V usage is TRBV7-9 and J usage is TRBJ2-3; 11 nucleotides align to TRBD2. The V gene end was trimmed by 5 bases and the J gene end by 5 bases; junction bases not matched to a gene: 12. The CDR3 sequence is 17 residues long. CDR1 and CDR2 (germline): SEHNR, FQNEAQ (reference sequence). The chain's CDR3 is CASSPPTLGLAGDTQYF. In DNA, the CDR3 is TGTGCCAGCAGCCCACCAACCCTAGGACTAGCGGGAGATACGCAGTATTTT.

As DNA, the CDR3 is TGTGCCAGCAGTGGACGGGACAGGGGTGCCACTGAAGCTTTCTTT. It translates to CASSGRDRGATEAFF. The chain combines TRBV25-1 with TRBJ1-1, with 10 bases identical to TRBD1. CDR3 size: 15 residues. The junction had 6 bases not matched to a gene; V was cut back by 4 bases and J by 4 bases. CDR1 is MGHDK, CDR2 SYGVNS, per germline.

The CDR3 nucleotides are TGTGCCATCAGTAAAGCGGGAGCGAGCGAGCAGTACTTC. It is translated as CAISKAGASEQYF. The V call is TRBV10-3, the J call TRBJ2-7; 8 bases are a match to TRBD2. J was trimmed by 6 bases and V by 5 bases; bases with no gene match: 6. Germline V CDR1 and CDR2: ENHRY, SYGVKD. The CDR3 totals 13 residues.

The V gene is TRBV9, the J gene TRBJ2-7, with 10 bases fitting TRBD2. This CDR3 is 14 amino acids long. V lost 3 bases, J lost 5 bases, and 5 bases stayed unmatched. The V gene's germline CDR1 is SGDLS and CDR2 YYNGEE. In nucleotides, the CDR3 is TGTGCCAGCAGCGGTACTAGCGGGACTGACGAGCAGTACTTC. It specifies CASSGTSGTDEQYF.

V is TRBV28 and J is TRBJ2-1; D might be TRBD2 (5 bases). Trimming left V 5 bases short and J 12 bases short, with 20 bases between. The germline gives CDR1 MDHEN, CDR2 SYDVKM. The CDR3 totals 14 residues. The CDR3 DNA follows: TGTGCCAGCAGTCGCGCTCCCCCAGCGGACGGGCAGTTCTTC. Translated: CASSRAPPADGQFF.

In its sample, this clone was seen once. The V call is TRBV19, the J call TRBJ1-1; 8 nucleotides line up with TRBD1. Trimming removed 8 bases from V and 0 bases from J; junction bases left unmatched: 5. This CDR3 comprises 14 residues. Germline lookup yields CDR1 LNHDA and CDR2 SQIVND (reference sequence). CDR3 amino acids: CASDRTGLNTEAFF. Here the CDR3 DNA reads TGTGCCAGTGACCGGACAGGGCTGAACACTGAAGCTTTCTTT.

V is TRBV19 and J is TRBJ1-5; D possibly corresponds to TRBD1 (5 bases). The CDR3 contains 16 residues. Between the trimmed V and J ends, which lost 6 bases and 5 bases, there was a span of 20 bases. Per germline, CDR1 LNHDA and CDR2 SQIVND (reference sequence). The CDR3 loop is CASRVDSAQFYQPQHF. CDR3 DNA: TGTGCCAGTAGGGTTGACAGCGCACAGTTCTATCAGCCCCAGCATTTT.

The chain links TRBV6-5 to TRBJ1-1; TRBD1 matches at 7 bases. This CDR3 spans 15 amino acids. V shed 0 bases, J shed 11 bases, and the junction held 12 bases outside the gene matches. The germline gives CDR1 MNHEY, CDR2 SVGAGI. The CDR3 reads CASSYSRGGGFGAFF. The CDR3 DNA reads TGTGCCAGCAGTTACTCTAGAGGGGGCGGGTTTGGGGCTTTCTTT.

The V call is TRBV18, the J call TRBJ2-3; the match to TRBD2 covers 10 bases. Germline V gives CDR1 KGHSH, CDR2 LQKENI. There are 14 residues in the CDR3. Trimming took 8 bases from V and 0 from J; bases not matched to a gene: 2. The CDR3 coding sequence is TGTGCCAGCGCAGCGGGAGGGAGCACAGATACGCAGTATTTT. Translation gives CASAAGGSTDTQYF.

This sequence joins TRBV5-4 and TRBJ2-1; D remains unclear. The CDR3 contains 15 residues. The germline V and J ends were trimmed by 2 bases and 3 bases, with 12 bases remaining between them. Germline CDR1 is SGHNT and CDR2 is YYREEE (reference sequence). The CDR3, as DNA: TGTGCCAGCAGCTTTCGAGTCTCGAACTACAATGAGCAGTTCTTC. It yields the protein CASSFRVSNYNEQFF.

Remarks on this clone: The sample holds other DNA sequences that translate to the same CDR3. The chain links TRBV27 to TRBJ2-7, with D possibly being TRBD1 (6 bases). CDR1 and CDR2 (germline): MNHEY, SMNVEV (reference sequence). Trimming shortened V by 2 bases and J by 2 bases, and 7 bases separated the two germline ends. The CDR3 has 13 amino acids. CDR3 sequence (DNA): TGTGCCAGCAGTTTAACAGGGCCCTACGAGCAGTACTTC. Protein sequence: CASSLTGPYEQYF.

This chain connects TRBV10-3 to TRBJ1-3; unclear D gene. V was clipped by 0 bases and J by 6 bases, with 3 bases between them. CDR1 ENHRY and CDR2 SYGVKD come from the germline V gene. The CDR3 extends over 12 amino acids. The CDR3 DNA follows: TGTGCCATCAGTGAGTCCTTAAACACCATATATTTT. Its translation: CAISESLNTIYF.

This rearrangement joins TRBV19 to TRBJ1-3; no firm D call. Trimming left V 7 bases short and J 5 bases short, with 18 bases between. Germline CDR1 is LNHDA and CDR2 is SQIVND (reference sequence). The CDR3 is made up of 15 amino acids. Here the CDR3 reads CASTPTPSFRNTIYF. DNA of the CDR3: TGTGCCAGTACACCGACACCCAGCTTTCGAAACACCATATATTTT. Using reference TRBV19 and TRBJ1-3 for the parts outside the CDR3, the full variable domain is DGGITQSPKYLFRKEGQNVTLSCEQNLNHDAMYWYRQDPGQGLRLIYYSQIVNDFQKGDIAEGYSVSREKKESFPLTVTSAQKNPTAFYLCASTPTPSFRNTIYFGEGSWLTVV.

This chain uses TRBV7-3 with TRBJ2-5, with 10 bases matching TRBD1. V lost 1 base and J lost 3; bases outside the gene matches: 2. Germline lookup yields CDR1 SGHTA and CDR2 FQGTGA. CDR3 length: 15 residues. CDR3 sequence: CASSLIGTGEETQYF. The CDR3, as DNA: TGTGCCAGCAGCTTAATTGGGACAGGGGAAGAGACCCAGTACTTC.

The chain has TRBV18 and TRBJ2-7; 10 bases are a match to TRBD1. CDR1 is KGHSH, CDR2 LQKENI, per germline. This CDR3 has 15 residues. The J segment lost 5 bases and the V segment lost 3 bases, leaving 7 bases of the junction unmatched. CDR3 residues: CASSPVGTGANEQYF. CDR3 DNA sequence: TGTGCCAGCTCACCTGTCGGGACAGGGGCGAACGAGCAGTACTTC.

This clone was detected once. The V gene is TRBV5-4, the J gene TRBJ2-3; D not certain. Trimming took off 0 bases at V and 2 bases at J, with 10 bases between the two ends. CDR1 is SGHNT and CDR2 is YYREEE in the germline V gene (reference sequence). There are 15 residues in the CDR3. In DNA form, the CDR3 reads TGTGCCAGCAGCTTGGACTCAGGATTCACAGATACGCAGTATTTT. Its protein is CASSLDSGFTDTQYF. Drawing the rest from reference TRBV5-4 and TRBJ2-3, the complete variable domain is ETGVTQSPTHLIKTRGQQVTLRCSSQSGHNTVSWYQQALGQGPQFIFQYYREEENGRGNFPPRFSGLQFPNYSSELNVNALELDDSALYLCASSLDSGFTDTQYFGPGTRLTVL.

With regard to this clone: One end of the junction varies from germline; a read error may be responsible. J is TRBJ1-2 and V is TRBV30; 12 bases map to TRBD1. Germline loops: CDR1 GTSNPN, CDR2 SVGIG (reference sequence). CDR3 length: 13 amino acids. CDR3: CASWDRGLGGYAF. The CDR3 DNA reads TGTGCCTCATGGGACAGGGGGCTAGGGGGTTACGCCTTC.

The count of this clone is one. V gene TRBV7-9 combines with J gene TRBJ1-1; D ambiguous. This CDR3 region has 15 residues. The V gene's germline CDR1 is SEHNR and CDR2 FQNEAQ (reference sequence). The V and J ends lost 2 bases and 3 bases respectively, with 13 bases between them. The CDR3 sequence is CASSLKVVRDTEAFF. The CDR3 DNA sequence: TGTGCCAGCAGCTTAAAGGTCGTCCGGGACACTGAAGCTTTCTTT.

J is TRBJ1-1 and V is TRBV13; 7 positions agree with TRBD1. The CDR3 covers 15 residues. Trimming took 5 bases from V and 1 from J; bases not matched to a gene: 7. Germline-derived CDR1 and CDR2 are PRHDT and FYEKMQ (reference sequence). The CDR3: CASSTRQGSNTEAFF. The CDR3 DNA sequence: TGTGCCAGCAGCACCAGACAGGGATCGAACACTGAAGCTTTCTTT. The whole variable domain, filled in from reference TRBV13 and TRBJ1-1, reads AAGVIQSPRHLIKEKRETATLKCYPIPRHDTVYWYQQGPGQDPQFLISFYEKMQSDKGSIPDRFSAQQFSDYHSELNMSSLELGDSALYFCASSTRQGSNTEAFFGQGTRLTVV.

CDR3 coding DNA: TGTGCCAGCAGTCTAAAAATACGAAAGAGCGATACGCAGTATTTT. Translating it yields CASSLKIRKSDTQYF. The chain couples TRBV28 to TRBJ2-3; D unclear. CDR1 is MDHEN and CDR2 is SYDVKM in the germline V gene. Trimming shortened V by 5 bases and J by 6 bases, and 18 bases separated the two germline ends. CDR3 length equals 15 residues.

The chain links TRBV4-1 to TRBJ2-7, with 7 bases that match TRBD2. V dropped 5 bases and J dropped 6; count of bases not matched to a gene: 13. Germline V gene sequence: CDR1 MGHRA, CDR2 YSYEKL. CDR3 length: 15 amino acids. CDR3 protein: CASSTTPGLVSEQYF. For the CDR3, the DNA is TGCGCCAGCAGCACGACGCCCGGACTAGTTAGCGAGCAGTACTTC.

CDR3 nucleotide sequence: TGTGCCAGCAGCGCGACTAGCGGGAGTAGGTACGAGCAGTACTTC. Its protein is CASSATSGSRYEQYF. This sequence joins TRBV6-5 and TRBJ2-7, with 12 bases aligning to TRBD2. The junction had 7 bases not matched to a gene; V was cut back by 6 bases and J by 4 bases. This CDR3 comprises 15 residues. Germline V gene sequence: CDR1 MNHEY, CDR2 SVGAGI.

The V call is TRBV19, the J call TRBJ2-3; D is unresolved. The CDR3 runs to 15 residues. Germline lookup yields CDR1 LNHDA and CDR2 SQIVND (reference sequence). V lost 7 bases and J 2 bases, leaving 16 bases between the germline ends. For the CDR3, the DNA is TGTGCCAGTATTAGGCGAGTACTAAACACAGATACGCAGTATTTT. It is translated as CASIRRVLNTDTQYF.

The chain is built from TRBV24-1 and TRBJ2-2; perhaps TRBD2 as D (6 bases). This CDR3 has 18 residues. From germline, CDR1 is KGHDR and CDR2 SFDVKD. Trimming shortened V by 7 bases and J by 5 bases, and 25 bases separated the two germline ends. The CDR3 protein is CATSRTLREAGMTGELFF. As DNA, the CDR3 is TGTGCCACCAGCCGCACCCTGCGTGAGGCGGGGATGACCGGGGAGCTGTTTTTT.

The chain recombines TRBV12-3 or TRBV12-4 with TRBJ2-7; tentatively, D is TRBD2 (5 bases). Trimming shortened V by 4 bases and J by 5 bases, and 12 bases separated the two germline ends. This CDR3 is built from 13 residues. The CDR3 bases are TGTGCCAGCAGTTCCGGGCGGGCCAACGAGCAGTACTTC. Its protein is CASSSGRANEQYF.

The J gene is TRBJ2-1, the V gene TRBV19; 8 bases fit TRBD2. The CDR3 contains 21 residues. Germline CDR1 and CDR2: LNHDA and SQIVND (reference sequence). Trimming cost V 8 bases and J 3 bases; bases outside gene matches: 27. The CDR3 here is CASFPGLVKRLPSDGYNEQFF. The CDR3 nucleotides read TGTGCCAGTTTCCCGGGACTAGTCAAAAGACTCCCGAGTGACGGCTACAATGAGCAGTTCTTC.

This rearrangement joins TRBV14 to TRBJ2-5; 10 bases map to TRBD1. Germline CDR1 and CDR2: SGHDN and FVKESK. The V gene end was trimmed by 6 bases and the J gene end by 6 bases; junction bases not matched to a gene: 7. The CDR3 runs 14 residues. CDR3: CASRRQGAGKTQYF. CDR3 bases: TGTGCCAGCAGAAGACAGGGGGCCGGAAAGACCCAGTACTTC.

The CDR3 DNA is TGTGCCAGTAGTAGGGGGGTGGAACAAGAGACCCAGTACTTC. This gives the protein CASSRGVEQETQYF. The V gene is TRBV19, the J gene TRBJ2-5; D is perhaps TRBD2 (6 bases). Germline loops: CDR1 LNHDA, CDR2 SQIVND (reference sequence). V lost 4 bases, J lost 2 bases, and 11 bases lay in between. The CDR3 extends over 14 amino acids. Variable domain in full (rest from reference TRBV19 and TRBJ2-5): DGGITQSPKYLFRKEGQNVTLSCEQNLNHDAMYWYRQDPGQGLRLIYYSQIVNDFQKGDIAEGYSVSREKKESFPLTVTSAQKNPTAFYLCASSRGVEQETQYFGPGTRLLVL.

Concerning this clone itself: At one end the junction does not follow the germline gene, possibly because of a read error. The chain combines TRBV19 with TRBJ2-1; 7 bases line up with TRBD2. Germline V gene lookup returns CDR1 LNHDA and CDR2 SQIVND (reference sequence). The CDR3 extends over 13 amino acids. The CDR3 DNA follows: TGTGCCAGTAGTATGGGGGACTACTATGAGCAGTTCTTC. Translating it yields CASSMGDYYEQFF.